These T cell receptor beta chains were read from a single sample in a study of T cells in Graves' hyperthyroidism and ophthalmopathy. TCRdb re-analysed the multiplex PCR reads in MiXCR, keeping a single row per CDR3 protein. This table holds 500,000 to 650,000 distinct CDR3 sequences, about 20% found once. Source material: blood. Every receptor here comes from a middle-aged man with Graves' ophthalmopathy. Both conserved end residues are part of each CDR3. D genes are given only for firm matches. Where a row states a size, it is once, few, many or the class of an expanded clone; other rows omit it.

cdr3_nt: TGCAGTGCTAGAGCGGGGGGGCCGGGGGAGACCCAGTACTTC
cdr3_aa: CSARAGGPGETQYF
d_call: TRBD2
clone_size: -
j_call: TRBJ2-5
v_call: TRBV20-1

cdr3_nt: TGTGCCAGCAGCTCTTGGACAGGGTTGACCCCGGCAGATACGCAGTATTTT
cdr3_aa: CASSSWTGLTPADTQYF
d_call: TRBD1
clone_size: many
j_call: TRBJ2-3
v_call: TRBV7-8

cdr3_nt: TGTGCCAGCAGCTTCATCGATACGCAGTATTTT
cdr3_aa: CASSFIDTQYF
d_call: -
clone_size: many
j_call: TRBJ2-3
v_call: TRBV7-2

cdr3_nt: TGCAGTGCTAGTAAGGTCGAGGGCAGGGGACTGATTAGCAATCAGCCCCAGCATTTT
cdr3_aa: CSASKVEGRGLISNQPQHF
d_call: -
clone_size: many
j_call: TRBJ1-5
v_call: TRBV20-1

cdr3_nt: TGCGCCAGCAGCTCACGGACGGGAAACTCCTACGAGCAGTACTTC
cdr3_aa: CASSSRTGNSYEQYF
d_call: -
clone_size: -
j_call: TRBJ2-7
v_call: TRBV5-1

cdr3_nt: TGTGCCAGCAGCTATATTCTAACCGGGGAGCTGTTTTTT
cdr3_aa: CASSYILTGELFF
d_call: -
clone_size: many
j_call: TRBJ2-2
v_call: TRBV11-2

cdr3_nt: TGTGCCAGCAGTTTAAAAGGACCGGGATCCTACGAGCAGTACTTC
cdr3_aa: CASSLKGPGSYEQYF
d_call: -
clone_size: -
j_call: TRBJ2-7
v_call: TRBV27

cdr3_nt: TGTGCCAGCAGACTGAGCTCCTACGAGCAGTACTTC
cdr3_aa: CASRLSSYEQYF
d_call: -
clone_size: many
j_call: TRBJ2-7
v_call: TRBV6-1

cdr3_nt: TGTGCCAGCTCACCATTAACCGTCGCAGATACGCAGTATTTT
cdr3_aa: CASSPLTVADTQYF
d_call: -
clone_size: few
j_call: TRBJ2-3
v_call: TRBV18

cdr3_nt: TGTGCCAGCAGTGACTCCCTTCCGGGGGGCACGCAGTATTTT
cdr3_aa: CASSDSLPGGTQYF
d_call: -
clone_size: -
j_call: TRBJ2-3
v_call: TRBV28

cdr3_nt: TGTGCCACCAGCAGAGATCTGAGCGGGGGGCGCAGCAATGAGCAGTTCTTC
cdr3_aa: CATSRDLSGGRSNEQFF
d_call: TRBD2
clone_size: few
j_call: TRBJ2-1
v_call: TRBV15

cdr3_nt: TGTGCCAGCAGCCCCTCGGACAGGGTGAAGTATGGCTACACCTTC
cdr3_aa: CASSPSDRVKYGYTF
d_call: TRBD1
clone_size: -
j_call: TRBJ1-2
v_call: TRBV3-1

cdr3_nt: TGTGCCAGCAGTTCCCACCCTTACGAGCAGTACTTC
cdr3_aa: CASSSHPYEQYF
d_call: -
clone_size: many
j_call: TRBJ2-7
v_call: TRBV12-3/TRBV12-4

cdr3_nt: TGCAGCGTTGAAGTTGGTCTGGAGCAGTACTTC
cdr3_aa: CSVEVGLEQYF
d_call: -
clone_size: few
j_call: TRBJ2-7
v_call: TRBV29-1

cdr3_nt: TGTGCCAGCAGAAGACCGGGACAGGGCTCCGAGCAGTACTTC
cdr3_aa: CASRRPGQGSEQYF
d_call: TRBD1
clone_size: -
j_call: TRBJ2-7
v_call: TRBV27

cdr3_nt: TGCGCCAGCAGCTTGGCGCGAGGGGGCTTATCGTTCTTC
cdr3_aa: CASSLARGGLSFF
d_call: TRBD1
clone_size: -
j_call: TRBJ2-1
v_call: TRBV5-1

cdr3_nt: TGTGCCAGCAGCTTAGATGGGTGGGGGGGCTTGTACAATGAGCAGTTCTTC
cdr3_aa: CASSLDGWGGLYNEQFF
d_call: -
clone_size: many
j_call: TRBJ2-1
v_call: TRBV7-2

cdr3_nt: TGTGCCAGCAGTACGCAGGGAGGTGGCAATCAGCCCCAGCATTTT
cdr3_aa: CASSTQGGGNQPQHF
d_call: -
clone_size: many
j_call: TRBJ1-5
v_call: TRBV28

cdr3_nt: TGTGCCAGCAGCCCAGGACTAGGGGAACGCAATGAGCAGTTCTTC
cdr3_aa: CASSPGLGERNEQFF
d_call: TRBD2
clone_size: many
j_call: TRBJ2-1
v_call: TRBV7-9